This T cell receptor beta chain appears in the sequencing data of a study of T cells in Graves' hyperthyroidism and ophthalmopathy. Study outcomes and limitations: In the blood, most expanded thyroid clonotypes above 0.001 appeared as well.

Between the trimmed V and J ends, which lost 0 bases and 6 bases, there was a span of 9 bases. CDR3 length: 14 amino acids. Germline loops: CDR1 DFQATT, CDR2 SNEGSKA (reference sequence). As concerns this clonotype: What it recognizes is unknown.

It was RNA transcripts that yielded the amplified TCR beta CDR3 regions. The HTBI set primed first-round TCR CDR3 RT-PCR. TCRdb re-derived calls from the multiplex PCR reads in MiXCR, one entry per CDR3 protein. The sample yields under 450,000 distinct CDR3 sequences, roughly 13% seen once. Investigators excluded patients with uncontrolled infection, other autoimmune disease, pregnancy or lactation. The receptor's source is a man aged 30-40 years with Graves' hyperthyroidism that later progressed to Graves' ophthalmopathy. Specimen: blood. This chain links TRBV20-1 with TRBJ1-6; D gene ambiguous. The CDR3 DNA reads TGCAGTGCTAGAGATCAGGTGACTAATTCACCCCTCCACTTT. Translated, it gives CSARDQVTNSPLHF.